The 15 T cell receptor beta chains reported below all come from one sample, sequenced in a study of blood T cells in healthy people across ages. Next came a second PCR, run for about 7 to 12 cycles, which used a sample-barcoded 5' primer along with a J-beta primer mix. TCRdb independently ran MiXCR on the 5' RACE reads; one entry per CDR3 protein. This sample carries about 830,000 distinct CDR3 sequences, around 62% of them seen once, and the ten largest clones take 28%. The specimen sequenced was blood. The receptors derive from a man aged 25 to 40 in good health.

This clonotype occurred once. The chain has TRBV10-3 and TRBJ2-3; TRBD1 might be the D (6 bases). V was shortened by 4 bases and J by 2 bases, with 13 bases between the two germline ends. CDR3 size: 15 residues. Germline V lookup: CDR1 ENHRY, CDR2 SYGVKD. In DNA, the CDR3 is TGTGCCATCAGTGGGGACATACGATTCACAGATACGCAGTATTTT. Translation: CAISGDIRFTDTQYF.

This chain links TRBV7-2 with TRBJ2-4; the D gene is possibly TRBD2 (6 bases). The CDR3 is 14 residues long. The ends were cut back, 2 bases at V and 3 bases at J, with 8 bases in the middle. Germline V CDR1 and CDR2: SGHTA, FQGNSA. The chain's CDR3 is CASSLTGSKNIQYF. As DNA, the CDR3 is TGTGCCAGCAGCTTAACCGGGAGCAAAAACATTCAGTACTTC. Drawing the rest from reference TRBV7-2 and TRBJ2-4, the complete variable domain is GAGVSQSPSNKVTEKGKDVELRCDPISGHTALYWYRQSLGQGLEFLIYFQGNSAPDKSGLPSDRFSAERTGGSVSTLTIQRTQQEDSAVYLCASSLTGSKNIQYFGAGTRLSVL.

The chain recombines TRBV4-2 with TRBJ2-7; no definite D call. CDR1 and CDR2 (germline): LGHNA, YNFKEQ. This CDR3 has 14 amino acids. V lost 0 bases to trimming and J lost 1 base, with 7 bases between them. The CDR3 coding sequence is TGTGCCAGCAGCCAAGAGATGGTGTCCTACGAGCAGTACTTC. This encodes CASSQEMVSYEQYF.

The V gene is TRBV28, the J gene TRBJ2-6; TRBD1 matches at 8 bases. Germline V gene lookup returns CDR1 MDHEN and CDR2 SYDVKM. The CDR3 is made up of 16 amino acids. The junction had 4 bases not matched to a gene; V was cut back by 3 bases and J by 3 bases. CDR3 nucleotide sequence: TGTGCCAGCAGTTTCGCCGGGACAGGTGGGGCCAACGTCCTGACTTTC. Protein: CASSFAGTGGANVLTF.

This clonotype is a singleton in its sample. The chain carries TRBV7-2 and TRBJ2-4, with D possibly TRBD2 on 6 matching bases. Germline V gene lookup returns CDR1 SGHTA and CDR2 FQGNSA. The CDR3 extends over 14 amino acids. With 7 bases removed from V and 13 bases from J, the gap between germline ends came to 23 bases. CDR3 coding DNA: TGTGCCAGCACCATAGGGCCACCCTCGGGGGAGCAGTACTTC. It translates to CASTIGPPSGEQYF.

This clonotype occurred a few times. This sequence joins TRBV20-1 and TRBJ2-6, with TRBD2 identical over 7 bases. Germline CDR1 DFQATT, CDR2 SNEGSKA (reference sequence). Trimming cost V 3 bases and J 0 bases; bases outside gene matches: 8. The CDR3 spans 17 residues. CDR3 nucleotides: TGCAGTGCTAGGGCCAGCGGGGTCCTCTCTGGGGCCAACGTCCTGACTTTC. The encoded protein is CSARASGVLSGANVLTF.

A single count supports this clonotype. At one end the junction does not follow the germline gene, possibly because of a read error. V is TRBV7-9 and J is TRBJ2-3; D not certain. The DNA end is more similar to TRBJ1-5, so the J call may be wrong. Germline values: CDR1 SEHNR, CDR2 FQNEAQ (reference sequence). The CDR3 consists of 11 residues. The CDR3 spells CASSSTDTQHF. The CDR3 coding sequence is TGTGCAAGCAGCTCCACAGATACGCAGCATTTT.

The chain is built from TRBV10-3 and TRBJ2-7; TRBD2 matches at 9 bases. The CDR3 is 15 residues long. Looked up from germline, CDR1 is ENHRY and CDR2 is SYGVKD. Trimming cost V 7 bases and J 1 base; bases outside gene matches: 8. For the CDR3, the DNA is TGTGCCATCAAAATCGGGACTAGCTCTTCCTACGAGCAGTACTTC. Translating it yields CAIKIGTSSSYEQYF.

This clonotype was seen just once. The chain carries TRBV7-7 and TRBJ1-2; the D is unclear. The CDR3 covers 13 residues. V was clipped by 6 bases and J by 7 bases, with 15 bases between them. In germline, CDR1 is SSHAT, CDR2 FNYEAQ (reference sequence). The CDR3 here is CASSPTAMAGYTF. The CDR3 nucleotides read TGTGCCAGCAGTCCAACCGCGATGGCTGGCTACACCTTC.

This clonotype came up once. V gene TRBV7-2 combines with J gene TRBJ2-4; perhaps TRBD1 as D (6 bases). The length of the CDR3 is 12 residues. Germline CDR1 and CDR2: SGHTA and FQGNSA. V was clipped by 3 bases and J by 15 bases, with 15 bases between them. The chain's CDR3 is CASSFNGQSAYF. The CDR3 nucleotides read TGTGCCAGCAGCTTCAACGGACAGAGCGCGTACTTC.

The chain joins TRBV6-2 or TRBV6-3 to TRBJ1-5, with TRBD1 as a possible D gene (5 bases). The CDR3 contains 18 residues. The germline gives CDR1 MNHEY, CDR2 SVGEGT. The V gene lost 0 bases and the J gene lost 1 base, with 16 bases spanning the gap. As DNA, the CDR3 is TGTGCCAGCAGTTACTCTGCGGGGGACCTTCGGAGCAATCAGCCCCAGCATTTT. This encodes CASSYSAGDLRSNQPQHF.

The gene calls are TRBV29-1 and TRBJ2-1; 7 nucleotides match TRBD2. J lost 4 bases, V lost 4 bases, and 7 bases had no gene match. There are 14 residues in the CDR3. The germline gives CDR1 SQVTM, CDR2 ANQGSEA. The CDR3 DNA follows: TGCAGCGTTGTAGGGGACTACACGTACAATGAGCAGTTCTTC. This encodes CSVVGDYTYNEQFF.

The chain is built from TRBV6-2 or TRBV6-3 and TRBJ2-7; D remains ambiguous. The CDR3 sequence is 14 residues long. From germline, CDR1 is MNHEY and CDR2 SVGEGT. V was trimmed by 7 bases and J by 3 bases, leaving 16 bases between them. CDR3 sequence reads: CASTYWQKDYEQYF. The CDR3 DNA is TGTGCCAGCACCTACTGGCAGAAGGACTACGAGCAGTACTTC.

The sample holds many counts of this clonotype. The V call is TRBV20-1, the J call TRBJ2-1; 8 bases fit TRBD2. Germline V lookup: CDR1 DFQATT, CDR2 SNEGSKA (reference sequence). CDR3 size: 16 residues. J gave up 0 bases and V 5 bases, and 9 bases lay outside the gene matches. The CDR3 DNA reads as TGCAGTGCTCCTGGGGCGGGGGGTGACTCCTACAATGAGCAGTTCTTC. Amino acids: CSAPGAGGDSYNEQFF.

The gene calls are TRBV20-1 and TRBJ2-1; D not resolved. V was trimmed by 3 bases and J by 2 bases, leaving 14 bases between them. The CDR3 covers 15 residues. CDR1 DFQATT and CDR2 SNEGSKA come from the germline V gene (reference sequence). The CDR3 region is CSASSEGPPYNEQFF. Here the CDR3 DNA reads TGCAGTGCTAGTTCGGAAGGACCGCCCTACAATGAGCAGTTCTTC.